The 25 T cell receptor beta chains below come from one sample, sequenced in a study of cytomegalovirus exposure and HLA in healthy donors. The PCR used 60 Vbeta and 13 Jbeta primers. Assay: immunoSEQ multiplex PCR; the TCRdb copy retains only in-frame clones and omits some. There are roughly 150,000 clones in the sample; 75% to 85% occur only once, and about 0.89% lies in the top ten. Sequencing was done on a sample of PBMCs. Receptor source: a girl aged 2 to 10 in good health and CMV-seropositive.

The chain couples TRBV29-1 to TRBJ2-1, with D possibly being TRBD1 (6 bases). The CDR3 loop spans 15 amino acids. CDR1 and CDR2 from the germline V gene are SQVTM and ANQGSEA. The V and J ends lost 7 bases and 4 bases respectively, with 20 bases between them. CDR3 protein: CSARDFVGAYNEQFF. CDR3 coding DNA: TGCAGCGCTCGGGATTTTGTGGGGGCTTACAATGAGCAGTTCTTC.

The chain joins TRBV6-5 to TRBJ1-3; no firm D call. The CDR3 spans 15 residues. In germline, CDR1 is MNHEY, CDR2 SVGAGI. With 5 bases removed from V and 0 bases from J, the gap between germline ends came to 11 bases. The CDR3 is CASSLSRGSGNTIYF. CDR3 nucleotides: TGTGCCAGCAGTCTCTCCCGGGGCTCTGGAAACACCATATATTTT.

This rearrangement joins TRBV6-1 to TRBJ2-7; 8 bases align to TRBD1. The CDR3 runs to 13 residues. Germline V lookup: CDR1 MNHNS, CDR2 SASEGT. V lost 7 bases, J lost 2 bases, and 4 bases stayed unmatched. The DNA for the CDR3 is TGTGCCAGCAACGACAGGGGCCCCTACGAGCAGTACTTC. Amino acids: CASNDRGPYEQYF.

V and J are TRBV15 and TRBJ2-1, with D possibly matching TRBD2 (6 bases). The germline V and J ends were trimmed by 0 bases and 7 bases, with 7 bases remaining between them. This CDR3 region has 13 residues. Germline assignment: CDR1 LNHNV and CDR2 YYDKDF (reference sequence). CDR3 coding DNA: TGTGCCACCAGCAGAGATCGGGGGAATGAGCAGTTCTTC. This codes for CATSRDRGNEQFF. Together with reference TRBV15 and TRBJ2-1, the CDR3 gives the full variable domain: DAMVIQNPRYQVTQFGKPVTLSCSQTLNHNVMYWYQQKSSQAPKLLFHYYDKDFNNEADTPDNFQSRRPNTSFCFLDIRSPGLGDTAMYLCATSRDRGNEQFFGPGTRLTVL.

The chain combines TRBV2 with TRBJ2-3; a possible D gene is TRBD2 (6 bases). This CDR3 region has 13 residues. V was clipped by 6 bases and J by 8 bases, with 15 bases between them. Looked up from germline, CDR1 is SNHLY and CDR2 is FYNNEI. The CDR3 region is CASSESPGVTQYF. The CDR3 DNA follows: TGTGCCAGCAGCGAAAGTCCGGGGGTTACGCAGTATTTT. The complete variable domain, with remaining parts taken from reference TRBV2 and TRBJ2-3, reads EPEVTQTPSHQVTQMGQEVILRCVPISNHLYFYWYRQILGQKVEFLVSFYNNEISEKSEIFDDQFSVERPDGSNFTLKIRSTKLEDSAMYFCASSESPGVTQYFGPGTRLTVL.

The rearrangement uses TRBV4-1 and TRBJ1-5; D remains ambiguous. V shed 0 bases and J shed 2 bases, with 14 bases lying between them. This CDR3 comprises 17 residues. Germline loops: CDR1 MGHRA, CDR2 YSYEKL. The CDR3 sequence: CASSQDSGRARNQPQHF. Here the CDR3 DNA reads TGCGCCAGCAGCCAAGATTCGGGGAGGGCACGCAATCAGCCCCAGCATTTT.

The chain uses TRBV30 and TRBJ1-1; tentative D call: TRBD1 (5 bases). Between the trimmed V and J ends, which lost 0 bases and 3 bases, there was a span of 8 bases. The CDR3 is 13 residues long. From germline, CDR1 is GTSNPN and CDR2 SVGIG (reference sequence). The CDR3 nucleotides read TGTGCCTGGAGTGTTCAGGGTGACACTGAAGCTTTCTTT. Translating it yields CAWSVQGDTEAFF.

Only one count was recorded for this clone. The J gene is TRBJ2-6, the V gene TRBV9; the D gene is possibly TRBD2 (6 bases). The germline V gene encodes CDR1 SGDLS and CDR2 YYNGEE. Trimming left V 0 bases short and J 3 bases short, with 19 bases between. This CDR3 region has 19 residues. The CDR3 DNA follows: TGTGCCAGCAGCGTAGGAATCAGGGAGGCACCTTATGGGGCCAACGTCCTGACTTTC. Translated: CASSVGIREAPYGANVLTF.

The J gene is TRBJ2-2, the V gene TRBV30; TRBD2 is a possible D gene (6 bases). Germline V gene lookup returns CDR1 GTSNPN and CDR2 SVGIG (reference sequence). The CDR3 extends over 14 amino acids. The germline V and J ends were trimmed by 5 bases and 2 bases, with 12 bases remaining between them. Written as DNA, the CDR3 is TGTGCCTGGGGCTCGCGGGACAACACCGGGGAGCTGTTTTTT. As protein: CAWGSRDNTGELFF.

This chain connects TRBV5-1 to TRBJ2-7; 9 positions agree with TRBD2. The V segment lost 0 bases and the J segment 6 bases; nucleotides outside the gene matches: 10. The V gene's germline CDR1 is SGHRS and CDR2 YFSETQ. This CDR3 region has 16 residues. The CDR3 sequence is CASSLDGVAGVREQYF. DNA of the CDR3: TGCGCCAGCAGCTTGGACGGCGTAGCGGGAGTTCGCGAGCAGTACTTC.

V gene TRBV5-1 combines with J gene TRBJ2-1; TRBD1 aligns across 10 bases. The CDR3 covers 16 residues. Germline trimming cut 4 bases from V and 2 bases from J; bases unmatched to any gene: 6. CDR1 is SGHRS, CDR2 YFSETQ, per germline. As DNA, the CDR3 is TGCGCCAGCAGCCTTGGGACAGGGGTTACCTACAATGAGCAGTTCTTC. It specifies CASSLGTGVTYNEQFF.

This chain joins TRBV7-9 and TRBJ1-3; possibly TRBD1 for D (5 bases). The germline CDR1 and CDR2 sequences are SEHNR and FQNEAQ (reference sequence). The CDR3 is 17 amino acids. Trimming pared 1 base from V and 1 base from J, leaving 14 bases between. CDR3 residues: CASSLVAGLGSGNTIYF. CDR3 nucleotides: TGTGCCAGCAGCTTAGTAGCAGGGTTAGGGTCTGGAAACACCATATATTTT.

V is TRBV2 and J is TRBJ1-4; 7 bases are a match to TRBD1. The CDR3 has 17 amino acids. CDR1 SNHLY and CDR2 FYNNEI come from the germline V gene. V lost 5 bases to trimming and J lost 8 bases; unmatched junction nucleotides: 17. Written as DNA, the CDR3 is TGTGCCAGCAGTTATCTCCGACTGCGGGACAGACGAGAAAAACTGTTTTTT. Its protein is CASSYLRLRDRREKLFF.

The chain joins TRBV6-1 to TRBJ1-2, with D hard to call. Trimming left V 2 bases short and J 2 bases short, with 15 bases between. In germline, CDR1 is MNHNS, CDR2 SASEGT. This CDR3 has 16 residues. CDR3 in DNA: TGTGCCAGCAGTGAAAACGGACTTCGACCGAACTATGGCTACACCTTC. Its protein is CASSENGLRPNYGYTF.

The V and J genes are TRBV18 and TRBJ2-5; D gene uncertain. The CDR3 loop spans 13 amino acids. The V gene's germline CDR1 is KGHSH and CDR2 LQKENI. V gave up 0 bases and J gave up 4 bases, with 6 bases separating them. Here the CDR3 reads CASSPPAPETQYF. The CDR3 region has the DNA TGTGCCAGCTCACCACCGGCCCCAGAGACCCAGTACTTC.

The J gene is TRBJ2-5, the V gene TRBV7-9; TRBD2 is a possible D gene (6 bases). Trimming removed 1 base from V and 3 bases from J, with 15 bases in between. Germline V lookup: CDR1 SEHNR, CDR2 FQNEAQ (reference sequence). CDR3 length: 16 amino acids. The CDR3 DNA sequence: TGTGCCAGCAGCTTAGAGGGGACTTATTTTAAAGAGACCCAGTACTTC. Translating it yields CASSLEGTYFKETQYF.

The chain uses TRBV7-2 and TRBJ2-7; 15 bases line up with TRBD2. Losses at the gene ends were 2 bases for V and 7 bases for J; bases not matched to a gene: 3. CDR1 SGHTA and CDR2 FQGNSA come from the germline V gene. CDR3 length equals 15 residues. This CDR3 reads CASSLRGLAGGEQYF. CDR3 sequence (DNA): TGTGCCAGCAGCTTACGGGGACTAGCGGGGGGAGAGCAGTACTTC.

The J gene is TRBJ2-5, the V gene TRBV7-2, with a possible D match to TRBD2 (6 bases). V lost 5 bases and J 2 bases, leaving 12 bases between the germline ends. From germline, CDR1 is SGHTA and CDR2 FQGNSA. The CDR3 length is 14 residues. CDR3: CASSPIAEQETQYF. In DNA, the CDR3 is TGTGCCAGCAGCCCCATAGCGGAGCAAGAGACCCAGTACTTC. Together with reference TRBV7-2 and TRBJ2-5, the CDR3 gives the full variable domain: GAGVSQSPSNKVTEKGKDVELRCDPISGHTALYWYRQSLGQGLEFLIYFQGNSAPDKSGLPSDRFSAERTGGSVSTLTIQRTQQEDSAVYLCASSPIAEQETQYFGPGTRLLVL.

V gene TRBV5-1 combines with J gene TRBJ2-7, with TRBD2 matching over 11 bases. The CDR3 is made up of 13 amino acids. V lost 6 bases, J lost 6 bases, and 5 bases stayed unmatched. Looked up from germline, CDR1 is SGHRS and CDR2 is YFSETQ. CDR3 protein: CASKKGLAAEQYF. The CDR3 DNA sequence: TGCGCCAGCAAAAAGGGACTAGCGGCCGAGCAGTACTTC.

This clone showed up just a few times. The rearrangement joins TRBV5-1 to TRBJ2-3; 12 bases map to TRBD2. The V segment lost 7 bases and the J segment 1 base; nucleotides outside the gene matches: 4. This CDR3 comprises 15 residues. CDR1 and CDR2 from the germline V gene are SGHRS and YFSETQ. The CDR3 loop reads CASRRLAGGTDTQYF. The CDR3, as DNA: TGCGCCAGCCGCCGACTAGCGGGAGGCACAGATACGCAGTATTTT.

Comments on this clone: A read error may account for a junction end that differs from germline. This chain uses TRBV5-1 with TRBJ2-3, with TRBD1 as a possible D gene (6 bases). The CDR3 consists of 13 residues. Germline V gene data show CDR1 as SGHRS and CDR2 as YFSETQ. The CDR3 DNA reads TGCGCCAGCACCTTGCCCGGACAGGATACGCAGTATTTT. Amino acids: CASTLPGQDTQYF.

The chain carries TRBV7-8 and TRBJ1-4; D may be TRBD1 (5 bases). The germline gives CDR1 SGHVS, CDR2 FQNEAQ. V was clipped by 3 bases and J by 8 bases, with 7 bases between them. The length of the CDR3 is 12 residues. CDR3 residues: CASSFRGEKLFF. As DNA, the CDR3 is TGTGCCAGCAGCTTCCGGGGGGAAAAACTGTTTTTT.

J is TRBJ2-7 and V is TRBV7-8, with 8 bases identical to TRBD1. The CDR3 loop spans 16 amino acids. V lost 0 bases, J lost 0 bases, and 4 bases stayed unmatched. Germline CDR1 reads SGHVS; CDR2 reads FQNEAQ. The CDR3 coding sequence is TGTGCCAGCAGCTTAGCTGGGCAGGGGGCCTCCTACGAGCAGTACTTC. Its protein product is CASSLAGQGASYEQYF.

V gene TRBV23-1 combines with J gene TRBJ1-5, with a weak D call TRBD1 (6 bases). TRBV23-1 is reported as an ORF; its role is uncertain. Trimming left V 3 bases short and J 7 bases short, with 28 bases between. There are 19 residues in the CDR3. DNA for the CDR3: TGCGCCAGCAGTCACGGGACCAGGGGAGAGGACCGTTTAAGCCAGCCCCAGCATTTT. Its translation: CASSHGTRGEDRLSQPQHF.

This sequence joins TRBV29-1 and TRBJ2-3; 10 bases match TRBD2. CDR1 is SQVTM and CDR2 is ANQGSEA in the germline V gene. This CDR3 region has 11 residues. Germline trimming cut 5 bases from V and 9 bases from J; bases unmatched to any gene: 2. CDR3 nucleotides: TGCAGCGTTCGGACTAGCGGAACGCAGTATTTT. Amino acids: CSVRTSGTQYF.